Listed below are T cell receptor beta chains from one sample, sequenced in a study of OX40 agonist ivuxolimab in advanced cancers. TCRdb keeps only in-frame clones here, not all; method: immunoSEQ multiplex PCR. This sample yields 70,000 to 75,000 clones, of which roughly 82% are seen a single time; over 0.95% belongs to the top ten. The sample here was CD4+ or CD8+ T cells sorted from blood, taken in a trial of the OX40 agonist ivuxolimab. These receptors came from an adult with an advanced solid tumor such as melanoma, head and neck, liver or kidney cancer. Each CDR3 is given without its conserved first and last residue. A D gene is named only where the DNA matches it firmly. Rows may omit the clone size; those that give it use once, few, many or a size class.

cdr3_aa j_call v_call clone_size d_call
ASSSRTGGRTEAF TRBJ1-1 TRBV11-1 . TRBD1
ASLRTEHEKLF TRBJ1-4 TRBV2 . .
ASSEAGQGDSEAF TRBJ1-1 TRBV10-1 once TRBD1
ASSSTSGGLPGELF TRBJ2-2 TRBV7-2 once TRBD2
ASSYKSSYEQY TRBJ2-7 TRBV6-5 once .
ASTYRLQLNSGNTIY TRBJ1-3 TRBV7-2 few .
ASSQEEGNNSPLH TRBJ1-6 TRBV4-3 . .
ASSPVVGQITYEQY TRBJ2-7 TRBV27 . .
SASFRGGAF TRBJ1-1 TRBV20-1 . TRBD1
ASSLAGGDVTEAF TRBJ1-1 TRBV5-1 . .
ASSQAYHRQGRDYGYT TRBJ1-2 TRBV4-3 . TRBD1
ASSQDSTDSGNTIY TRBJ1-3 TRBV4-3 . .
ASSQRTSTDTQY TRBJ2-3 TRBV4-3 . .
ASKPSPTGLQETQY TRBJ2-5 TRBV5-1 . .
ATTRTVGSQPQH TRBJ1-5 TRBV19 . .
ASRRQGSYEQY TRBJ2-7 TRBV7-2 . .
ASSPGVANTGELF TRBJ2-2 TRBV11-3 . .
ASSPTGDGNTIY TRBJ1-3 TRBV18 . TRBD1
ASSQDLTSPLH TRBJ1-6 TRBV14 . .
ATSRAHDQPQH TRBJ1-5 TRBV15 . .
ASSLAYQINQPQH TRBJ1-5 TRBV5-4 . .
ASSVPGQVSNEQF TRBJ2-1 TRBV19 . TRBD1
ASTIRTSREDTQY TRBJ2-3 TRBV19 . TRBD2
ASSVATGGQGTPGNTIY TRBJ1-3 TRBV9 . TRBD1
ASSLESSNEKLF TRBJ1-4 TRBV7-2 once .
ASSQSSVGYT TRBJ1-2 TRBV23-1 . .
ASSLGGDLAKNIQY TRBJ2-4 TRBV5-4 . .
ASSESNQPQH TRBJ1-5 TRBV2 . .
ASSPNRERNQPQH TRBJ1-5 TRBV6-5 few .
ASSYSGFRTDTQY TRBJ2-3 TRBV6-5 few .